This passage covers 2 T cell receptor beta chains from one sample sequenced in a study of response to subunit inactivated influenza vaccine. TCRdb called the RT-PCR reads again in MiXCR, with one record for every CDR3 protein. The sample holds 550,000 to 800,000 distinct CDR3 sequences, approximately 15% seen once. This material consisted of PBMCs from blood, taken 14 to 15 days before vaccination. The source of these receptors is a man aged 50 to 59 who received an inactivated influenza vaccine.

This clonotype appeared many times. The chain is built from TRBV4-3 and TRBJ2-7; 8 bases fit TRBD1. The ends lost 1 base at V and 3 bases at J; junction bases unmatched: 8. There are 16 residues in the CDR3. The germline V gene encodes CDR1 LGHNA and CDR2 YSLEER. The chain's CDR3 is CASSQGYRDRYYEQYF. CDR3 DNA: TGCGCCAGCAGCCAAGGATACCGGGACAGGTACTACGAGCAGTACTTC.

This clonotype was counted only a few times. The chain joins TRBV12-3 or TRBV12-4 to TRBJ1-1, with D perhaps matching TRBD1 (5 bases). V was shortened by 4 bases and J by 0 bases, with 18 bases between the two germline ends. This CDR3 spans 17 amino acids. CDR3 amino acids: CASSSPLTGQMNTEAFF. In nucleotides, the CDR3 is TGTGCCAGCAGTTCCCCCCTCACGGGGCAAATGAACACTGAAGCTTTCTTT.